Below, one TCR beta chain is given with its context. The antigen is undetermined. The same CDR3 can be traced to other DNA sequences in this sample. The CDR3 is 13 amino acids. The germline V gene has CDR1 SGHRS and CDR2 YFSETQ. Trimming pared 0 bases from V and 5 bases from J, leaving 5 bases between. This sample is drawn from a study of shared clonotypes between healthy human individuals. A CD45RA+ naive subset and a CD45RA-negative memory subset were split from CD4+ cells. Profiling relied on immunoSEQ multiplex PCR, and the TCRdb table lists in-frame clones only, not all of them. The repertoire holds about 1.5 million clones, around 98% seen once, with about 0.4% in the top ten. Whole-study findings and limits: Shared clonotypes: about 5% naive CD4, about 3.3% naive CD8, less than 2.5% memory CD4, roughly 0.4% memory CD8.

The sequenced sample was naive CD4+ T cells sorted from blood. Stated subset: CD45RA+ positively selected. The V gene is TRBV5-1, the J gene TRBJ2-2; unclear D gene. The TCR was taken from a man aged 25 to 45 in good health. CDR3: CASSLAGTGELFF. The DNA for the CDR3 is TGCGCCAGCAGCTTGGCGGGTACCGGGGAGCTGTTTTTT.